This TCR beta chain originates from a study of T cell changes during pregnancy in multiple sclerosis. Germline values: CDR1 SGHAT, CDR2 FQNNGV. The CDR3 is made up of 15 amino acids. The J segment lost 5 bases and the V segment lost 4 bases, leaving 7 bases of the junction unmatched. Sequenced by immunoSEQ multiplex PCR; TCRdb stores in-frame clones only, minus some. This sample has over 45,000 clones, with about nine tenths found just once. This TCR derives from a female donor in good health, enrolled as a control in a pregnancy study. V is TRBV11-2 and J is TRBJ2-2; TRBD1 aligns across 7 bases. This sample comprised peripheral blood, obtained in the first trimester of pregnancy. The DNA of the CDR3 is TGTGCCAGCAGCTCGAACAGGGGAAAAACCGGGGAGCTGTTTTTT. Translating gives CASSSNRGKTGELFF.